The 18 T cell receptor beta chains listed next were all sequenced from one sample in a study of CD8+ T cells in alopecia areata (dated by TCRdb to between 2018 and 2020). Preparation of the library involved the immunoSEQ multiplex PCR assay. For TCR sequencing, RNA was extracted from every sample and reverse transcribed into cDNA to serve as template. Sourced from immuneACCESS, this table was stored by TCRdb with only in-frame sequences that have V and J called. A share of the clones is absent; for the studies checked, an unresolved V gene accounts for under half, and the remainder has no known explanation. The sample includes fewer than 250,000 clones, with more than 55% observed a single time. The ten largest clonotypes hold approximately 1.3% of the sample. Interpreted using the paper, the treatment or condition label stands for: oral pan-JAK inhibitor, 5-10 mg twice daily. The source material was CD4+ T cells sorted from blood, sampled around week 49, from a patient treated with tofacitinib. Receptors originate from a human donor with alopecia areata.

In its sample, this clone was seen a few times. The chain has TRBV10-3 and TRBJ2-7; unclear D gene. Germline CDR1 ENHRY, CDR2 SYGVKD. Trimming stripped 4 bases from V and 3 bases from J, with 7 bases between. CDR3 length: 12 amino acids. CDR3 coding DNA: TGTGCCATCAGTGGGACCCTCTACGAGCAGTACTTC. Its translation: CAISGTLYEQYF.

In nucleotides, the CDR3 is TGCGCCAGCAGCCAGAGGCCAACAAACTACAATGAGCAGTTCTTC. This encodes CASSQRPTNYNEQFF. This chain connects TRBV4-3 to TRBJ2-1; no clear D gene. Germline V gene data show CDR1 as LGHNA and CDR2 as YSLEER. V shed 3 bases and J shed 3 bases, with 12 bases lying between them. CDR3 length equals 15 residues.

This chain links TRBV29-1 with TRBJ2-7; 7 bases line up with TRBD1. The CDR3 length is 12 residues. V lost 6 bases, J lost 3 bases, and 5 bases stayed unmatched. Germline V gene sequence: CDR1 SQVTM, CDR2 ANQGSEA. The CDR3 sequence is CSVPGQFYEQYF. CDR3 DNA: TGCAGCGTACCGGGACAGTTCTACGAGCAGTACTTC.

The V gene is TRBV25-1, the J gene TRBJ2-1; TRBD2 might be the D (6 bases). In germline, CDR1 is MGHDK, CDR2 SYGVNS. V shed 5 bases and J shed 0 bases, with 14 bases lying between them. CDR3 length: 16 amino acids. In DNA, the CDR3 is TGTGCCAGCAGTTACGGCGGGGTTAGCTCCTACAATGAGCAGTTCTTC. This gives the protein CASSYGGVSSYNEQFF.

The chain joins TRBV7-2 to TRBJ2-1, with TRBD2 matching 15 bases. The ends lost 2 bases at V and 10 bases at J; junction bases unmatched: 6. The length of the CDR3 is 16 residues. Germline assignment: CDR1 SGHTA and CDR2 FQGNSA. CDR3 DNA: TGTGCCAGCAGCTTATCGTGGACTAGCGGGGGGGCGGAGCAGTTCTTC. Encoded protein: CASSLSWTSGGAEQFF. Full variable domain (missing parts from reference TRBV7-2 and TRBJ2-1): GAGVSQSPSNKVTEKGKDVELRCDPISGHTALYWYRQSLGQGLEFLIYFQGNSAPDKSGLPSDRFSAERTGGSVSTLTIQRTQQEDSAVYLCASSLSWTSGGAEQFFGPGTRLTVL.

This rearrangement joins TRBV30 to TRBJ1-2; 7 bases are shared with TRBD1. Germline CDR1 and CDR2: GTSNPN and SVGIG (reference sequence). Trimming cost V 6 bases and J 0 bases; bases outside gene matches: 7. The CDR3 has 14 residues. The CDR3 DNA reads as TGTGCCTGTATTCAGGACAGGTCTAACTATGGCTACACCTTC. This sequence encodes CACIQDRSNYGYTF.

The chain is built from TRBV7-8 and TRBJ2-2; D may be TRBD2 (5 bases). Germline values: CDR1 SGHVS, CDR2 FQNEAQ. This CDR3 region has 14 residues. Between the trimmed V and J ends, which lost 1 base and 10 bases, there was a span of 13 bases. CDR3 in DNA: TGTGCCAGCAGCTTAGTTGGGGAGCAGGCGGAGCTGTTTTTT. It is translated as CASSLVGEQAELFF.

The gene calls are TRBV30 and TRBJ2-3, with unresolved D. Trimming removed 2 bases from V and 2 bases from J, with 8 bases in between. This CDR3 region has 13 residues. The germline V gene has CDR1 GTSNPN and CDR2 SVGIG (reference sequence). DNA of the CDR3: TGTGCCTGGAGTCTCCAGGTCACAGATACGCAGTATTTT. The encoded protein is CAWSLQVTDTQYF.

The rearrangement links TRBV29-1 to TRBJ2-5; D gene ambiguous. Trimming removed 7 bases at V and 4 bases at J, with 10 bases between. CDR1 and CDR2 (germline): SQVTM, ANQGSEA. This CDR3 has 11 residues. The CDR3 protein is CSAPFGETQYF. CDR3 sequence (DNA): TGCAGCGCACCCTTCGGAGAGACCCAGTACTTC.

This chain links TRBV30 with TRBJ1-1; D call uncertain. Germline-derived CDR1 and CDR2 are GTSNPN and SVGIG (reference sequence). CDR3 length: 15 amino acids. Trimming removed 3 bases at V and 3 bases at J, with 17 bases between. The CDR3 loop is CAWRHLFRGDTEAFF. CDR3 nucleotide sequence: TGTGCCTGGAGACATTTATTTCGCGGGGACACTGAAGCTTTCTTT. Supplemented by reference TRBV30 and TRBJ1-1, the full variable domain reads SQTIHQWPATLVQPVGSPLSLECTVEGTSNPNLYWYRQAAGRGLQLLFYSVGIGQISSEVPQNLSASRPQDRQFILSSKKLLLSDSGFYLCAWRHLFRGDTEAFFGQGTRLTVV.

This chain uses TRBV10-3 with TRBJ1-6; D gene ambiguous. Between the trimmed V and J ends, which lost 5 bases and 0 bases, there was a span of 14 bases. The germline V gene has CDR1 ENHRY and CDR2 SYGVKD. The CDR3 covers 17 residues. CDR3 amino acids: CAISLTPKNSYNSPLHF. CDR3 nucleotides: TGTGCCATCAGTTTGACTCCAAAAAACTCCTATAATTCACCCCTCCACTTT.

This clone has only a few counts. J is TRBJ2-3 and V is TRBV10-3; 13 nucleotides match TRBD2. V trimming: 4 bases; J trimming: 5 bases; junction bases outside the gene matches: 3. This CDR3 has 15 amino acids. Germline CDR1 ENHRY, CDR2 SYGVKD. CDR3 protein: CAISGTSGGQDTQYF. CDR3 sequence (DNA): TGTGCCATCAGTGGGACTAGCGGGGGACAAGATACGCAGTATTTT.

This clone came up a few times. This chain joins TRBV11-2 and TRBJ1-2; weak D call: TRBD1 (6 bases). Germline V gene sequence: CDR1 SGHAT, CDR2 FQNNGV. The CDR3 runs to 15 residues. Trimming took off 5 bases at V and 0 bases at J, with 13 bases between the two ends. The CDR3 DNA is TGTGCCAGCAGCCCCACGGGACACCCTAACTATGGCTACACCTTC. Its protein product is CASSPTGHPNYGYTF.

The chain links TRBV29-1 to TRBJ1-1; 8 bases align to TRBD1. The CDR3 extends over 13 amino acids. V gave up 7 bases and J gave up 1 base; unmatched junction bases: 5. The germline CDR1 and CDR2 sequences are SQVTM and ANQGSEA. CDR3 sequence: CSAEQGGNTEAFF. The CDR3 DNA sequence: TGCAGCGCCGAACAGGGGGGGAACACTGAAGCTTTCTTT.

This clone came up a few times. The V and J genes are TRBV10-3 and TRBJ2-7, with D unresolved. The germline CDR1 and CDR2 sequences are ENHRY and SYGVKD. CDR3 length: 13 amino acids. The V end lost 4 bases, the J end lost 3 bases, and 10 bases lay between the germline ends. The CDR3 sequence is CAISAMMNYEQYF. The CDR3 coding sequence is TGTGCCATCAGTGCCATGATGAACTACGAGCAGTACTTC.

This clone was detected only a few times. The chain recombines TRBV6-6 with TRBJ1-1, with D possibly matching TRBD1 (6 bases). CDR1 is MNHNY and CDR2 is SVGAGI in the germline V gene (reference sequence). The length of the CDR3 is 12 residues. The V and J ends lost 6 bases and 10 bases respectively, with 15 bases between them. In DNA, the CDR3 is TGTGCCAGCAGCCCTTTAGGGGGAGGAGCTTTCTTT. It yields the protein CASSPLGGGAFF.

The V and J genes are TRBV30 and TRBJ1-2; TRBD1 is a possible D gene (5 bases). CDR3 length: 11 residues. Germline V lookup: CDR1 GTSNPN, CDR2 SVGIG (reference sequence). With 7 bases removed from V and 4 bases from J, the gap between germline ends came to 10 bases. DNA for the CDR3: TGTGCCTTCACAGGTAGCTATGGCTACACCTTC. This encodes CAFTGSYGYTF.

This sequence joins TRBV30 and TRBJ1-1; unclear D gene. Trimming pared 2 bases from V and 1 base from J, leaving 8 bases between. This CDR3 is built from 13 residues. Germline V gene sequence: CDR1 GTSNPN, CDR2 SVGIG (reference sequence). CDR3 loop: CAWSFARNTEAFF. CDR3 coding DNA: TGTGCCTGGAGTTTCGCACGGAACACTGAAGCTTTCTTT. The full variable domain, completed using reference TRBV30 and TRBJ1-1, is SQTIHQWPATLVQPVGSPLSLECTVEGTSNPNLYWYRQAAGRGLQLLFYSVGIGQISSEVPQNLSASRPQDRQFILSSKKLLLSDSGFYLCAWSFARNTEAFFGQGTRLTVV.